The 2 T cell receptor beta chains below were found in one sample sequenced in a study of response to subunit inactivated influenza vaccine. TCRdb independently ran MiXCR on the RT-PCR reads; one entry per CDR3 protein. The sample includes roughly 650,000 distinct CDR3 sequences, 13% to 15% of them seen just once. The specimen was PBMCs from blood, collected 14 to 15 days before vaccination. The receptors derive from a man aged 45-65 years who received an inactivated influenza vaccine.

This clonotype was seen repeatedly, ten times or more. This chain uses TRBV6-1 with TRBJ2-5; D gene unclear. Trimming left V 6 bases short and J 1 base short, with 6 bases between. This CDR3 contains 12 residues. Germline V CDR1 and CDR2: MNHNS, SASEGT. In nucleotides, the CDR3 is TGTGCCAGCAGCCAACCCCAAGAGACCCAGTACTTC. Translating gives CASSQPQETQYF.

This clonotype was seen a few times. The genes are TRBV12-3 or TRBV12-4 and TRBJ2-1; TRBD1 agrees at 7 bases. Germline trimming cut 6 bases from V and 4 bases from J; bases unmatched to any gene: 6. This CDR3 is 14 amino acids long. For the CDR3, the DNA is TGTGCCAGCAGAACCGGGACAGAGTACAATGAGCAGTTCTTC. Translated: CASRTGTEYNEQFF.